The 32 T cell receptor beta chains below come from one sample, sequenced in a study of blood T cells in healthy people across ages. A second 7 to 11 cycle PCR used barcoded and J-beta primers. TCRdb reprocessed the 5' RACE reads with MiXCR, giving one entry per CDR3 protein. The sample contains about 680,000 distinct CDR3 sequences, roughly 50% of which appear only once. The sample was blood. The source is a woman aged 55-70 years in good health.

V and J are TRBV28 and TRBJ2-5; D is undetermined. The CDR3 runs to 15 residues. V gave up 5 bases and J gave up 11 bases, with 24 bases separating them. Germline V gene sequence: CDR1 MDHEN, CDR2 SYDVKM. The CDR3, as DNA: TGTGCCAGCAGTCCCACCCTTGGGCTGCAGGCTGAGCAGTACTTC. Translated: CASSPTLGLQAEQYF.

The V gene is TRBV3-1, the J gene TRBJ2-3, with D hard to call. Germline assignment: CDR1 LGHDT and CDR2 YNNKEL (reference sequence). CDR3 length: 14 amino acids. V lost 1 base to trimming and J lost 2 bases, with 7 bases between them. The CDR3 DNA is TGTGCCAGCAGCCAAGTAATGTCCACAGATACGCAGTATTTT. It is translated as CASSQVMSTDTQYF.

This clonotype was picked up one time. V and J are TRBV6-1 and TRBJ2-3, with 13 bases matching TRBD2. Germline CDR1 MNHNS, CDR2 SASEGT. CDR3 length: 15 residues. Trimming took 6 bases from V and 4 from J; bases not matched to a gene: 4. The CDR3 DNA reads TGTGCCAGCAGAGAGACTAGCGGGAGGCCAGATACGCAGTATTTT. Translating it yields CASRETSGRPDTQYF.

The rearrangement links TRBV2 to TRBJ1-1; D call uncertain. V lost 10 bases to trimming and J lost 1 base, with 13 bases between them. The CDR3 is made up of 13 amino acids. The germline V gene encodes CDR1 SNHLY and CDR2 FYNNEI. CDR3 in DNA: TGTGCCATCAAGTCCCTTTCGAACACTGAAGCTTTCTTT. It yields the protein CAIKSLSNTEAFF.

This clonotype was picked up a small number of times. The chain links TRBV6-5 to TRBJ2-1; TRBD2 agrees at 7 bases. This CDR3 is built from 14 residues. V dropped 7 bases and J dropped 5; count of bases not matched to a gene: 8. Germline lookup yields CDR1 MNHEY and CDR2 SVGAGI. The CDR3 loop reads CASTSTLADNEQFF. CDR3 DNA: TGTGCCAGCACCTCTACCCTAGCGGACAATGAGCAGTTCTTC.

The genes are TRBV28 and TRBJ1-4; a weak D match, TRBD1 (6 bases). Trimming took 5 bases from V and 3 from J, leaving 16 bases between them. From germline, CDR1 is MDHEN and CDR2 SYDVKM. The CDR3 has 16 amino acids. The CDR3 DNA is TGTGCCAGCAGTATAAGGGGGTGGTACGCTAATGAAAAACTGTTTTTT. Translating it yields CASSIRGWYANEKLFF.

V and J are TRBV10-3 and TRBJ2-1; 9 positions match TRBD2. The germline CDR1 and CDR2 sequences are ENHRY and SYGVKD. After removal of 2 bases from V and 4 bases from J, the junction contained 9 bases not matched to a gene. This CDR3 contains 17 residues. The CDR3 region is CAISEMGSSGGYNEQFF. The DNA of the CDR3 is TGTGCCATCAGTGAGATGGGGAGTAGCGGGGGATACAATGAGCAGTTCTTC.

The V gene is TRBV11-2, the J gene TRBJ2-5; a weak D match, TRBD1 (6 bases). The V end lost 0 bases, the J end lost 0 bases, and 11 bases lay between the germline ends. Germline V CDR1 and CDR2: SGHAT, FQNNGV. The CDR3 runs 16 residues. The CDR3 loop is CASSLEPGHHQETQYF. As DNA, the CDR3 is TGTGCCAGCAGCTTAGAACCGGGACACCACCAAGAGACCCAGTACTTC.

The V call is TRBV7-2, the J call TRBJ2-7; the D gene is possibly TRBD2 (6 bases). Germline V gene lookup returns CDR1 SGHTA and CDR2 FQGNSA. The CDR3 consists of 13 residues. Trimming took 11 bases from V and 0 from J, leaving 14 bases between them. The CDR3 DNA reads TGTGCCGTCCGGGGGAGTGCCTCCTACGAGCAGTACTTC. The encoded protein is CAVRGSASYEQYF. Drawing the rest from reference TRBV7-2 and TRBJ2-7, the complete variable domain is GAGVSQSPSNKVTEKGKDVELRCDPISGHTALYWYRQSLGQGLEFLIYFQGNSAPDKSGLPSDRFSAERTGGSVSTLTIQRTQQEDSAVYLCAVRGSASYEQYFGPGTRLTVT.

The rearrangement links TRBV2 to TRBJ2-7; 8 nucleotides match TRBD1. V was pared by 6 bases and J by 2 bases, with 6 bases of the junction left unmatched. CDR3 length equals 14 residues. Germline assignment: CDR1 SNHLY and CDR2 FYNNEI. CDR3 residues: CASRPGQATYEQYF. CDR3 coding DNA: TGTGCCAGCAGGCCGGGACAGGCGACCTACGAGCAGTACTTC. The variable domain in full, with the rest retrieved from reference TRBV2 and TRBJ2-7, is EPEVTQTPSHQVTQMGQEVILRCVPISNHLYFYWYRQILGQKVEFLVSFYNNEISEKSEIFDDQFSVERPDGSNFTLKIRSTKLEDSAMYFCASRPGQATYEQYFGPGTRLTVT.

The chain carries TRBV11-2 and TRBJ2-5; weak D call: TRBD1 (5 bases). The germline gives CDR1 SGHAT, CDR2 FQNNGV. The CDR3 has 13 residues. Trimming removed 6 bases from V and 5 bases from J, with 13 bases in between. The CDR3 reads CASRVRGTETQYF. The CDR3 bases are TGTGCCAGCAGAGTAAGGGGAACTGAGACCCAGTACTTC. The entire variable domain, with the rest obtained from reference TRBV11-2 and TRBJ2-5, is as follows: EAGVAQSPRYKIIEKRQSVAFWCNPISGHATLYWYQQILGQGPKLLIQFQNNGVVDDSQLPKDRFSAERLKGVDSTLKIQPAKLEDSAVYLCASRVRGTETQYFGPGTRLLVL.

The chain joins TRBV4-3 to TRBJ2-7; D is uncertain. Trimming removed 0 bases from V and 1 base from J, with 13 bases in between. This CDR3 has 16 residues. The V gene's germline CDR1 is LGHNA and CDR2 YSLEER. Here the CDR3 reads CASSQETGLPSYEQYF. For the CDR3, the DNA is TGCGCCAGCAGCCAAGAAACGGGCCTACCATCCTACGAGCAGTACTTC.

The chain recombines TRBV6-6 with TRBJ2-5, with D perhaps TRBD2 (6 bases). This CDR3 has 14 amino acids. Germline V gene lookup returns CDR1 MNHNY and CDR2 SVGAGI (reference sequence). Trimming pared 4 bases from V and 7 bases from J, leaving 16 bases between. The CDR3 nucleotides are TGTGCCAGCAGTTCCGAGACTAGACGGGTGACCCAGTACTTC. Encoded protein: CASSSETRRVTQYF.

The chain recombines TRBV20-1 with TRBJ1-2, with 7 positions matching TRBD1. The CDR3 extends over 16 amino acids. J lost 2 bases, V lost 1 base, and 10 bases had no gene match. Per the germline V gene, CDR1 is DFQATT and CDR2 is SNEGSKA (reference sequence). The CDR3 DNA sequence: TGCAGTGCTAGAGGTACCTCCGGGACAGCGAACTATGGCTACACCTTC. This encodes CSARGTSGTANYGYTF.

This chain uses TRBV20-1 with TRBJ1-1; 10 bases line up with TRBD1. The germline gives CDR1 DFQATT, CDR2 SNEGSKA (reference sequence). The V segment lost 1 base and the J segment 7 bases; nucleotides outside the gene matches: 6. This CDR3 contains 14 residues. CDR3 DNA: TGCAGTGCTAGAGCACGGGGACAGGGGCATGAAGCTTTCTTT. This gives the protein CSARARGQGHEAFF.

This clonotype was counted between two and nine times. The chain is built from TRBV20-1 and TRBJ2-1; 11 bases fit TRBD2. The CDR3 is made up of 17 amino acids. The ends lost 2 bases at V and 2 bases at J; junction bases unmatched: 8. The V gene's germline CDR1 is DFQATT and CDR2 SNEGSKA (reference sequence). The CDR3, as DNA: TGCAGTGCTAGATCCATAGCGGGAGGGCGCACCTACAATGAGCAGTTCTTC. Its translation is CSARSIAGGRTYNEQFF.

In DNA, the CDR3 is TGTGCCAGCAGCTTGTTTAAGGGGGGCTCCCCCGCGTCCTCCTACAATGAGCAGTTCTTC. Protein: CASSLFKGGSPASSYNEQFF. The J gene is TRBJ2-1, the V gene TRBV5-8; D could derive from TRBD1 or TRBD2 (6 bases each). The CDR3 runs to 20 residues. Trimming left V 1 base short and J 0 bases short, with 23 bases between. Germline CDR1 and CDR2: SGHTS and YDEGEE.

The CDR3 is CASSLAREAGAREQYF. For the CDR3, the DNA is TGTGCCAGCAGCTTAGCGCGGGAAGCGGGAGCGCGCGAGCAGTACTTC. The chain uses TRBV7-2 and TRBJ2-4; 8 bases line up with TRBD2. The J call may be mistaken, given a closer DNA end match to TRBJ2-7. Germline values: CDR1 SGHTA, CDR2 FQGNSA. The CDR3 has 16 residues.

The J gene is TRBJ1-4, the V gene TRBV7-6; D is undetermined. Trimming stripped 0 bases from V and 8 bases from J, with 25 bases between. Looked up from germline, CDR1 is SGHVS and CDR2 is FNYEAQ. The CDR3 covers 19 residues. CDR3 in amino acids: CASSLALDGATTYEEKLFF. Written as DNA, the CDR3 is TGTGCCAGCAGCTTAGCCCTTGACGGTGCTACCACCTATGAAGAAAAACTGTTTTTT.

The V and J genes are TRBV24-1 and TRBJ1-2; 10 bases line up with TRBD1. The V and J ends lost 3 bases and 0 bases, in that order; junction bases with no gene match: 9. CDR1 and CDR2 (germline): KGHDR, SFDVKD. The CDR3 runs 18 residues. CDR3 sequence: CATSDGGGQGYANYGYTF. The CDR3 nucleotides read TGTGCCACCAGTGATGGAGGGGGACAGGGGTACGCTAACTATGGCTACACCTTC.

The V call is TRBV28, the J call TRBJ2-1, with 9 bases identical to TRBD2. Germline V gene lookup returns CDR1 MDHEN and CDR2 SYDVKM. This CDR3 is 14 amino acids long. The junction had 4 bases not matched to a gene; V was cut back by 2 bases and J by 8 bases. CDR3 residues: CASSLAGGRYEQFF. The CDR3 nucleotides read TGTGCCAGCAGTTTAGCGGGAGGGCGATATGAGCAGTTCTTC.

This chain connects TRBV6-1 to TRBJ2-3; 7 bases line up with TRBD2. CDR1 and CDR2 from the germline V gene are MNHNS and SASEGT. The trim removed 2 bases at V and 2 bases at J, leaving 4 bases unmatched. This CDR3 has 15 amino acids. CDR3 residues: CASSETSVYTDTQYF. CDR3 nucleotide sequence: TGTGCCAGCAGTGAAACTAGCGTCTACACAGATACGCAGTATTTT.

A single count supports this clonotype. The V gene is TRBV5-1, the J gene TRBJ2-1, with D uncertain. V lost 0 bases, J lost 3 bases, and 7 bases lay in between. CDR1 is SGHRS and CDR2 is YFSETQ in the germline V gene. The CDR3 length is 14 residues. CDR3 nucleotide sequence: TGCGCCAGCAGCTTGGCCCAGTACTACAATGAGCAGTTCTTC. It encodes CASSLAQYYNEQFF. The whole variable domain, remainder taken from reference TRBV5-1 and TRBJ2-1, is KAGVTQTPRYLIKTRGQQVTLSCSPISGHRSVSWYQQTPGQGLQFLFEYFSETQRNKGNFPGRFSGRQFSNSRSEMNVSTLELGDSALYLCASSLAQYYNEQFFGPGTRLTVL.

J is TRBJ1-1 and V is TRBV7-2, with no clear D. Germline CDR1 SGHTA, CDR2 FQGNSA. Between the trimmed V and J ends, which lost 1 base and 1 base, there was a span of 10 bases. CDR3 length: 15 residues. For the CDR3, the DNA is TGTGCCAGCAGCTTAGTGTTCGGGCAGAACACTGAAGCTTTCTTT. This sequence encodes CASSLVFGQNTEAFF.

The V and J genes are TRBV11-1 and TRBJ2-3, with unresolved D. CDR3 length: 15 amino acids. Germline V CDR1 and CDR2: SGHAT, FQDESV (reference sequence). Between the trimmed V and J ends, which lost 4 bases and 3 bases, there was a span of 14 bases. The CDR3 loop reads CASSSREVGTDTQYF. CDR3 sequence (DNA): TGTGCCAGCAGCTCCCGCGAGGTCGGTACAGATACGCAGTATTTT.

The chain carries TRBV7-8 and TRBJ1-5; 7 nucleotides match TRBD1. CDR3 length equals 15 residues. After removal of 1 base from V and 5 bases from J, the junction contained 5 bases not matched to a gene. Germline loops: CDR1 SGHVS, CDR2 FQNEAQ. The CDR3 here is CASSLGRQGYQPQHF. The DNA for the CDR3 is TGTGCCAGCAGCTTAGGAAGACAGGGCTATCAGCCCCAGCATTTT. Full variable domain (rest looked up from reference TRBV7-8 and TRBJ1-5): GAGVSQSPRYKVAKRGQDVALRCDPISGHVSLFWYQQALGQGPEFLTYFQNEAQLDKSGLPSDRFFAERPEGSVSTLKIQRTQQEDSAVYLCASSLGRQGYQPQHFGDGTRLSIL.

About this clonotype itself: As the CDR3 is not closed by the conserved phenylalanine or tryptophan, this likely results from a read error. V and J are TRBV28 and TRBJ2-4; 8 bases match TRBD1. Germline trimming cut 6 bases from V and 3 bases from J; bases unmatched to any gene: 7. Germline V CDR1 and CDR2: MDHEN, SYDVKM. This CDR3 region has 15 residues. The CDR3 DNA sequence: TGTGCCAGCAGCGAGTCCGGGACAGGCAAAAACATTCAGTACTCC. It specifies CASSESGTGKNIQYS.

V usage is TRBV6-5 and J usage is TRBJ1-6; D is possibly TRBD1 (6 bases). The CDR3 is made up of 15 amino acids. V lost 3 bases, J lost 7 bases, and 13 bases lay in between. CDR1 is MNHEY and CDR2 is SVGAGI in the germline V gene. CDR3: CASSYLGGSNSPLHF. CDR3 nucleotides: TGTGCCAGCAGTTATTTGGGGGGCTCCAATTCACCCCTCCACTTT.

The CDR3 nucleotides are TGCAGTGCTACAAGAGATACGCAGTATTTT. It encodes CSATRDTQYF. The chain links TRBV20-1 to TRBJ2-3; D is uncertain. Germline CDR1 is DFQATT and CDR2 is SNEGSKA (reference sequence). The CDR3 length is 10 residues. Trimming removed 4 bases at V and 5 bases at J, with 4 bases between.

This clonotype has just a few counts. The chain links TRBV7-9 to TRBJ2-3, with TRBD2 matching over 10 bases. CDR1 SEHNR and CDR2 FQNEAQ come from the germline V gene (reference sequence). The CDR3 is 16 amino acids. The J segment lost 3 bases and the V segment lost 5 bases, leaving 8 bases of the junction unmatched. This CDR3 reads CASSQRTSGGTDTQYF. The CDR3 DNA sequence: TGTGCCAGCAGCCAACGGACTAGCGGTGGGACAGATACGCAGTATTTT.

This clonotype was observed a few times. The gene calls are TRBV4-3 and TRBJ1-5, with D possibly matching TRBD1 (6 bases). Germline V lookup: CDR1 LGHNA, CDR2 YSLEER. The CDR3 sequence is 14 residues long. Trimming removed 3 bases from V and 3 bases from J, with 9 bases in between. The CDR3 sequence is CASSQDSSNQPQHF. CDR3 coding DNA: TGCGCCAGCAGCCAGGACAGCTCCAATCAGCCCCAGCATTTT.

This clonotype was observed a few times. This chain links TRBV4-2 with TRBJ1-6; D not certain. The germline V gene encodes CDR1 LGHNA and CDR2 YNFKEQ. The CDR3 runs 14 residues. The ends were cut back, 1 base at V and 8 bases at J, with 9 bases in the middle. The CDR3 is CASSQADYYSPLHF. In DNA, the CDR3 is TGTGCCAGCAGCCAAGCGGATTACTATTCACCCCTCCACTTT.